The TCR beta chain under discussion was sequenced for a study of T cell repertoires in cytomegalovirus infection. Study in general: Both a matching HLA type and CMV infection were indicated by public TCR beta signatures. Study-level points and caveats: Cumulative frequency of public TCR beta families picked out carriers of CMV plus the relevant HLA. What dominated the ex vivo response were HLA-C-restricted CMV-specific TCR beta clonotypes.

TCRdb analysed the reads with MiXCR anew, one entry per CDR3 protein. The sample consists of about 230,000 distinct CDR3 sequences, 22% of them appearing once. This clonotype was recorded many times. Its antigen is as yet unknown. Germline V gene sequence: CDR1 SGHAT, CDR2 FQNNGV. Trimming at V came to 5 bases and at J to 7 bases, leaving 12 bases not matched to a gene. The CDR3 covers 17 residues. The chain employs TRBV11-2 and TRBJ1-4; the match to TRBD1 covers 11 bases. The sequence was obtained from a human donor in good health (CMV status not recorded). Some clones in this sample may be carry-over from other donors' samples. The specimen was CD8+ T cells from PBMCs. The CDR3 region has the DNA TGTGCCAGCAGCCCCCTCTTTGGGACAGGGGGTATTGAAAAACTGTTTTTT. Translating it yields CASSPLFGTGGIEKLFF.